This entry lists 31 T cell receptor beta chains sequenced from one sample in a study of blood T cell repertoires in COVID-19. Assay used: immunoSEQ multiplex PCR; TCRdb lists only in-frame clones, some missing. The table records 250,000 to 300,000 clones, approximately 91% of them present only once. Source material: peripheral blood. These receptors came from a woman in her twenties or thirties with COVID-19, enrolled during active disease.

V usage is TRBV7-9 and J usage is TRBJ2-5; 12 nucleotides align to TRBD2. The CDR3 spans 15 residues. Germline V gives CDR1 SEHNR, CDR2 FQNEAQ (reference sequence). V lost 5 bases, J lost 2 bases, and 3 bases stayed unmatched. The DNA for the CDR3 is TGTGCCAGCAGCCGACTAGCGGGAGTACAAGAGACCCAGTACTTC. It is translated as CASSRLAGVQETQYF. Looking up the rest from reference TRBV7-9 and TRBJ2-5 gives the full variable domain: DTGVSQNPRHKITKRGQNVTFRCDPISEHNRLYWYRQTLGQGPEFLTYFQNEAQLEKSRLLSDRFSAERPKGSFSTLEIQRTEQGDSAMYLCASSRLAGVQETQYFGPGTRLLVL.

The chain has TRBV6-5 and TRBJ1-6; 7 positions match TRBD1. Germline CDR1 is MNHEY and CDR2 is SVGAGI. Trimming took 6 bases from V and 9 from J; bases not matched to a gene: 8. The CDR3 has 14 residues. The CDR3 region has the DNA TGTGCCAGCAGGGACCCGGGACAGTTTTCACCCCTCCACTTT. Its protein is CASRDPGQFSPLHF.

There are a few counts of this clone. The gene calls are TRBV5-4 and TRBJ2-5, with 10 bases lining up with TRBD2. V gave up 3 bases and J gave up 5 bases; unmatched junction bases: 7. CDR1 and CDR2 from the germline V gene are SGHNT and YYREEE (reference sequence). The length of the CDR3 is 15 residues. In DNA, the CDR3 is TGTGCCAGCAGCTCCCAAGCGGGAGGGTCTGAGACCCAGTACTTC. Encoded protein: CASSSQAGGSETQYF. The whole variable domain, remainder taken from reference TRBV5-4 and TRBJ2-5, is ETGVTQSPTHLIKTRGQQVTLRCSSQSGHNTVSWYQQALGQGPQFIFQYYREEENGRGNFPPRFSGLQFPNYSSELNVNALELDDSALYLCASSSQAGGSETQYFGPGTRLLVL.

The rearrangement joins TRBV4-3 to TRBJ2-2; 9 bases line up with TRBD2. This CDR3 is built from 17 residues. The J segment lost 7 bases and the V segment lost 0 bases, leaving 9 bases of the junction unmatched. The V gene's germline CDR1 is LGHNA and CDR2 YSLEER. CDR3 region: CASSQDALAGRGGELFF. The CDR3 DNA sequence: TGCGCCAGCAGCCAAGATGCGCTAGCGGGACGAGGCGGGGAGCTGTTTTTT.

The chain uses TRBV2 and TRBJ2-3; 7 nucleotides line up with TRBD2. Germline trimming cut 7 bases from V and 4 bases from J; bases unmatched to any gene: 8. Germline loops: CDR1 SNHLY, CDR2 FYNNEI. This CDR3 is built from 14 residues. The CDR3 sequence is CASTRLAWADTQYF. The CDR3 nucleotides read TGTGCCAGCACTAGACTAGCTTGGGCAGATACGCAGTATTTT.

V and J are TRBV6-4 and TRBJ1-1, with TRBD1 matching 8 bases. Germline loops: CDR1 MRHNA, CDR2 SNTAGT. The CDR3 runs 13 residues. Unmatched junction bases numbered 6, after V lost 6 bases and J lost 6 bases. CDR3 in amino acids: CASSLEQGAEAFF. CDR3 DNA: TGTGCCAGCAGCCTCGAACAGGGGGCTGAAGCTTTCTTT.

This clone appeared once. The V gene is TRBV30, the J gene TRBJ2-7; 10 bases map to TRBD2. Per the germline V gene, CDR1 is GTSNPN and CDR2 is SVGIG (reference sequence). The CDR3 consists of 17 residues. J gave up 4 bases and V 0 bases, and 12 bases lay outside the gene matches. The CDR3 DNA sequence: TGTGCCTGGAGTGTGGCTAGCGGGAGTCGGATCGGGTACGAGCAGTACTTC. Protein sequence: CAWSVASGSRIGYEQYF.

The rearrangement links TRBV5-6 to TRBJ1-2; 9 bases agree with TRBD1. With 4 bases clipped from V and 4 bases from J, the junction kept 8 bases outside the gene matches. The CDR3 is 15 amino acids. Germline V CDR1 and CDR2: SGHDT, YYEEEE. In DNA, the CDR3 is TGTGCCAGCAGCACCTGGACAGGGGTAGCCTATGGCTACACCTTC. The encoded protein is CASSTWTGVAYGYTF.

The CDR3 DNA reads as TGTGCCATCAGTGAGTCTCTGGGGGGTAACATTCAGTACTTC. Its protein is CAISESLGGNIQYF. This sequence joins TRBV10-3 and TRBJ2-4, with a possible D match to TRBD2 (6 bases). This CDR3 has 14 amino acids. Germline V CDR1 and CDR2: ENHRY, SYGVKD. V lost 0 bases and J lost 7, with 10 bases in between.

The genes are TRBV9 and TRBJ2-7; the match to TRBD1 covers 7 bases. V lost 0 bases, J lost 3 bases, and 3 bases stayed unmatched. Germline V gene data show CDR1 as SGDLS and CDR2 as YYNGEE. The CDR3 runs to 14 residues. The CDR3 loop is CASSVGQGVYEQYF. The DNA of the CDR3 is TGTGCCAGCAGCGTAGGCCAGGGGGTCTACGAGCAGTACTTC.

The chain has TRBV30 and TRBJ2-7; D is possibly TRBD1 (6 bases). The CDR3 totals 13 residues. Germline V gives CDR1 GTSNPN, CDR2 SVGIG (reference sequence). Trimming left V 5 bases short and J 1 base short, with 12 bases between. The CDR3 DNA follows: TGTGCCTGGGGGACACTTCAGTCCTACGAGCAGTACTTC. It encodes CAWGTLQSYEQYF. The complete variable domain, with remaining parts taken from reference TRBV30 and TRBJ2-7, reads SQTIHQWPATLVQPVGSPLSLECTVEGTSNPNLYWYRQAAGRGLQLLFYSVGIGQISSEVPQNLSASRPQDRQFILSSKKLLLSDSGFYLCAWGTLQSYEQYFGPGTRLTVT.

The genes are TRBV2 and TRBJ1-2; no clear D. The V end lost 8 bases, the J end lost 8 bases, and 24 bases lay between the germline ends. Looked up from germline, CDR1 is SNHLY and CDR2 is FYNNEI. The CDR3 extends over 15 amino acids. The CDR3 region has the DNA TGTGCCAGCCGTAGCGGTCCGGGTCTGACCGGGGGCTACACCTTC. Its translation is CASRSGPGLTGGYTF.

The chain recombines TRBV5-1 with TRBJ1-2; D may be TRBD1 (5 bases). The CDR3 contains 15 residues. V shed 0 bases and J shed 7 bases, with 16 bases lying between them. Germline CDR1 and CDR2: SGHRS and YFSETQ. CDR3 sequence (DNA): TGCGCCAGCAGCTTGGAGGGGCAGGTTGTGGCTGGCTACACCTTC. It translates to CASSLEGQVVAGYTF.

The chain carries TRBV2 and TRBJ2-7; 7 bases agree with TRBD1. Germline V gene sequence: CDR1 SNHLY, CDR2 FYNNEI. Trimming took 8 bases from V and 2 from J; bases not matched to a gene: 6. CDR3 length: 13 residues. The CDR3 coding sequence is TGTGCCAGCCAGCCAGGGGGTCCCTACGAGCAGTACTTC. Encoded protein: CASQPGGPYEQYF.

The chain couples TRBV5-4 to TRBJ2-4, with D uncertain. Trimming cost V 9 bases and J 1 base, with 11 bases left between them. The CDR3 sequence is 13 residues long. Looked up from germline, CDR1 is SGHNT and CDR2 is YYREEE (reference sequence). For the CDR3, the DNA is TGTGCCACCAGTTCGTTGGCCAAAAACATTCAGTACTTC. As protein: CATSSLAKNIQYF.

This chain connects TRBV27 to TRBJ1-1; D is perhaps TRBD1 (5 bases). CDR1 MNHEY and CDR2 SMNVEV come from the germline V gene (reference sequence). This CDR3 contains 14 residues. Trimming stripped 3 bases from V and 4 bases from J, with 12 bases between. The CDR3 nucleotides read TGTGCCAGCAGTTTTGGGGGGAGAAGCACTGAAGCTTTCTTT. Protein product: CASSFGGRSTEAFF.

V and J are TRBV11-2 and TRBJ2-4; 10 positions agree with TRBD2. The CDR3 contains 17 residues. Germline loops: CDR1 SGHAT, CDR2 FQNNGV. Unmatched junction bases numbered 5, after V lost 1 base and J lost 2 bases. The CDR3: CASSLAGLAITKNIQYF. CDR3 nucleotides: TGTGCCAGCAGCTTAGCGGGACTAGCGATAACCAAAAACATTCAGTACTTC. Together with reference TRBV11-2 and TRBJ2-4, the CDR3 gives the full variable domain: EAGVAQSPRYKIIEKRQSVAFWCNPISGHATLYWYQQILGQGPKLLIQFQNNGVVDDSQLPKDRFSAERLKGVDSTLKIQPAKLEDSAVYLCASSLAGLAITKNIQYFGAGTRLSVL.

The chain couples TRBV5-1 to TRBJ2-7; D possibly corresponds to TRBD1 (5 bases). There are 13 residues in the CDR3. Germline V gene data show CDR1 as SGHRS and CDR2 as YFSETQ. The ends were cut back, 4 bases at V and 6 bases at J, with 14 bases in the middle. For the CDR3, the DNA is TGCGCCAGCAGCAGAGGACATCCCTCCGAGCAGTACTTC. Protein sequence: CASSRGHPSEQYF. Full variable domain (missing parts from reference TRBV5-1 and TRBJ2-7): KAGVTQTPRYLIKTRGQQVTLSCSPISGHRSVSWYQQTPGQGLQFLFEYFSETQRNKGNFPGRFSGRQFSNSRSEMNVSTLELGDSALYLCASSRGHPSEQYFGPGTRLTVT.

The rearrangement joins TRBV11-3 to TRBJ2-7; 9 nucleotides align to TRBD1. With 2 bases clipped from V and 3 bases from J, the junction kept 5 bases outside the gene matches. The germline V gene encodes CDR1 SGHNT and CDR2 YENEEA. The CDR3 sequence is 15 residues long. The CDR3 DNA sequence: TGTGCCAGCAGCTTACTGACAGGGGGTATCTACGAGCAGTACTTC. This translates into CASSLLTGGIYEQYF.

This chain joins TRBV5-8 and TRBJ2-4; 7 bases are a match to TRBD1. The CDR3 sequence is 16 residues long. V trimming: 4 bases; J trimming: 3 bases; junction bases outside the gene matches: 10. Germline V gives CDR1 SGHTS, CDR2 YDEGEE. The CDR3 sequence is CASSRPGQVFKNIQYF. CDR3 coding DNA: TGTGCCAGCAGCAGACCCGGACAGGTTTTCAAAAACATTCAGTACTTC.

This clone occurred once. This sample includes further DNA sequences coding for the same CDR3. The chain is built from TRBV4-1 and TRBJ2-3; D perhaps matches TRBD2 (5 bases). The V gene's germline CDR1 is MGHRA and CDR2 YSYEKL. V lost 0 bases and J 6 bases, leaving 10 bases between the germline ends. This CDR3 has 14 residues. CDR3 residues: CASSQEGGTDTQYF. CDR3 nucleotide sequence: TGCGCCAGCAGCCAAGAAGGAGGAACCGATACGCAGTATTTT.

The rearrangement uses TRBV4-3 and TRBJ2-1; a weak D match, TRBD1 (5 bases). Germline V lookup: CDR1 LGHNA, CDR2 YSLEER. CDR3 length equals 15 residues. Trimming stripped 0 bases from V and 8 bases from J, with 14 bases between. The CDR3 reads CASSQDGSQGHEQFF. For the CDR3, the DNA is TGCGCCAGCAGCCAAGATGGTTCTCAGGGCCATGAGCAGTTCTTC.

The gene calls are TRBV4-3 and TRBJ2-3; 8 nucleotides agree with TRBD2. With 0 bases clipped from V and 12 bases from J, the junction kept 8 bases outside the gene matches. Looked up from germline, CDR1 is LGHNA and CDR2 is YSLEER. The CDR3 consists of 14 residues. The CDR3 reads CASSQDGAGRGQYF. DNA of the CDR3: TGCGCCAGCAGCCAAGATGGGGCCGGGAGGGGACAGTATTTT.

The chain couples TRBV5-6 to TRBJ1-2; 7 positions match TRBD1. The CDR3 is made up of 15 amino acids. Germline values: CDR1 SGHDT, CDR2 YYEEEE. Germline trimming cut 2 bases from V and 4 bases from J; bases unmatched to any gene: 8. In nucleotides, the CDR3 is TGTGCCAGCAGCTTCCTATCGGCAGGGGGCTATGGCTACACCTTC. Its translation is CASSFLSAGGYGYTF.

V usage is TRBV4-1 and J usage is TRBJ2-1; the match to TRBD1 covers 12 bases. Per the germline V gene, CDR1 is MGHRA and CDR2 is YSYEKL. CDR3 length equals 15 residues. With 3 bases clipped from V and 6 bases from J, the junction kept 3 bases outside the gene matches. The CDR3 spells CASSQGGQGANEQFF. DNA of the CDR3: TGCGCCAGCAGCCAGGGGGGACAGGGGGCCAATGAGCAGTTCTTC.

The CDR3 nucleotides are TGTGCCAGCAGCCACGGACTATTTTCCTACGAGCAGTACTTC. It translates to CASSHGLFSYEQYF. The V and J genes are TRBV5-4 and TRBJ2-7; perhaps TRBD2 as D (6 bases). The V end was cut by 4 bases, the J end by 1 base, with 12 bases between. This CDR3 contains 14 residues. The V gene's germline CDR1 is SGHNT and CDR2 YYREEE (reference sequence).

This chain uses TRBV7-2 with TRBJ2-3, with TRBD2 matching 8 bases. CDR1 is SGHTA and CDR2 is FQGNSA in the germline V gene. The V gene end was trimmed by 3 bases and the J gene end by 2 bases; junction bases not matched to a gene: 4. CDR3 length: 15 residues. Written as DNA, the CDR3 is TGTGCCAGCAGCTTGGCTAGCGGGTTCACAGATACGCAGTATTTT. It translates to CASSLASGFTDTQYF.

The chain links TRBV12-3 or TRBV12-4 to TRBJ1-1; D not certain. The V and J ends lost 1 base and 7 bases respectively, with 7 bases between them. This CDR3 contains 12 residues. The CDR3: CASSLEAGEAFF. CDR3 nucleotides: TGTGCCAGCAGTTTAGAGGCGGGTGAAGCTTTCTTT.

This sequence joins TRBV28 and TRBJ2-3; 11 bases match TRBD2. Trimming took 7 bases from V and 6 from J; bases not matched to a gene: 24. The CDR3 has 20 amino acids. Germline V gene sequence: CDR1 MDHEN, CDR2 SYDVKM. In DNA, the CDR3 is TGTGCCAGCATAACCCGTTTCACTAGCGGGAGACCCAAACCGGGGGATACGCAGTATTTT. Its translation is CASITRFTSGRPKPGDTQYF.

This chain uses TRBV19 with TRBJ2-1; 9 nucleotides agree with TRBD2. The CDR3 length is 14 residues. Trimming took 4 bases from V and 6 from J; bases not matched to a gene: 4. Germline CDR1 and CDR2: LNHDA and SQIVND (reference sequence). CDR3 DNA sequence: TGTGCCAGTAGTAACGCGGGAGGGCCCAATGAGCAGTTCTTC. Translation: CASSNAGGPNEQFF.

The chain is built from TRBV6-2 or TRBV6-3 and TRBJ1-6, with TRBD1 identical over 9 bases. This CDR3 region has 14 residues. Trimming removed 5 bases from V and 7 bases from J; junction bases left unmatched: 3. The V gene's germline CDR1 is MNHEY and CDR2 SVGEGT. CDR3 sequence (DNA): TGTGCCAGCAGTCTTGGACAGGGGAATTCACCCCTCCACTTT. This encodes CASSLGQGNSPLHF.